The 23 T cell receptor beta chains given below trace back to one sample, sequenced in a study of blood T cell repertoires in COVID-19 (dated by TCRdb to the early 2020s). Libraries came from the immunoSEQ multiplex PCR assay. The table comes from immuneACCESS by way of TCRdb, which keeps in-frame sequences with V and J called. Part of the clones is missing from these tables; in studies checked, under half for an unresolved V gene and the rest for unknown reasons. The sample profile shows around 170,000 clones; less than 90% of them were found once. The leading ten clones occupy 7.6% of the sample. The sample taken for sequencing was peripheral blood. The receptors stem from a woman in her 70s with COVID-19, enrolled during active disease.

J is TRBJ2-1 and V is TRBV5-1; a weak D match, TRBD2 (6 bases). Trimming took 5 bases from V and 5 from J, leaving 20 bases between them. This CDR3 has 16 amino acids. Per germline, CDR1 SGHRS and CDR2 YFSETQ. The CDR3 DNA sequence: TGCGCCAGCAGGGCCCCCCGGGAGACGATCAACAATGAGCAGTTCTTC. It encodes CASRAPRETINNEQFF.

The chain combines TRBV5-1 with TRBJ2-1; 13 bases are shared with TRBD2. This CDR3 has 14 amino acids. Germline values: CDR1 SGHRS, CDR2 YFSETQ. Losses at the gene ends were 4 bases for V and 10 bases for J; bases not matched to a gene: 5. The DNA for the CDR3 is TGCGCCAGCAGCGGGGGACTAGCGGGACGGGAGCAGTTCTTC. Its translation: CASSGGLAGREQFF.

The V gene is TRBV5-6, the J gene TRBJ2-1, with 7 bases identical to TRBD2. From germline, CDR1 is SGHDT and CDR2 YYEEEE. J lost 4 bases, V lost 0 bases, and 7 bases had no gene match. The CDR3 contains 16 residues. The CDR3 protein is CASSLGLGLSYNEQFF. CDR3 nucleotide sequence: TGTGCCAGCAGCTTGGGGTTGGGACTATCTTACAATGAGCAGTTCTTC.

The CDR3 DNA sequence: TGTGCCACCAGCAGAGCGGTAGCGGGAGGGGGTACGCAGTATTTT. Translation gives CATSRAVAGGGTQYF. This chain joins TRBV15 and TRBJ2-3; TRBD2 matches at 11 bases. J lost 8 bases, V lost 1 base, and 5 bases had no gene match. Germline-derived CDR1 and CDR2 are LNHNV and YYDKDF (reference sequence). This CDR3 contains 15 residues. Full variable domain (remainder filled in from reference TRBV15 and TRBJ2-3): DAMVIQNPRYQVTQFGKPVTLSCSQTLNHNVMYWYQQKSSQAPKLLFHYYDKDFNNEADTPDNFQSRRPNTSFCFLDIRSPGLGDTAMYLCATSRAVAGGGTQYFGPGTRLTVL.

This sequence joins TRBV7-6 and TRBJ1-3, with D unresolved. Germline V CDR1 and CDR2: SGHVS, FNYEAQ. The ends were cut back, 4 bases at V and 2 bases at J, with 12 bases in the middle. The CDR3 contains 15 residues. Written as DNA, the CDR3 is TGTGCCAGCAGCTCGTCGACACCAACTGGAAACACCATATATTTT. It specifies CASSSSTPTGNTIYF.

V is TRBV28 and J is TRBJ1-2; 12 bases are shared with TRBD1. Germline assignment: CDR1 MDHEN and CDR2 SYDVKM. The CDR3 loop spans 15 amino acids. V shed 4 bases and J 4 bases; nucleotides not matched to a gene: 4. The CDR3 loop reads CASSYGTGGVYGYTF. The CDR3 DNA reads as TGTGCCAGCAGTTACGGGACAGGGGGCGTCTATGGCTACACCTTC.

This chain joins TRBV4-1 and TRBJ2-7, with 11 bases identical to TRBD1. The CDR3 loop spans 15 amino acids. The V gene end was trimmed by 8 bases and the J gene end by 0 bases; junction bases not matched to a gene: 6. CDR1 and CDR2 from the germline V gene are MGHRA and YSYEKL. CDR3 sequence reads: CASGRGTGGSYEQYF. CDR3 sequence (DNA): TGCGCCAGCGGCCGCGGGACAGGGGGCTCCTACGAGCAGTACTTC.

The gene calls are TRBV15 and TRBJ1-5, with 10 bases fitting TRBD1. The J segment lost 1 base and the V segment lost 2 bases, leaving 8 bases of the junction unmatched. CDR3 length: 18 residues. CDR1 LNHNV and CDR2 YYDKDF come from the germline V gene (reference sequence). The CDR3 loop is CATSRTGQGISSNQPQHF. DNA for the CDR3: TGTGCCACCAGCAGAACGGGACAGGGGATTTCAAGCAATCAGCCCCAGCATTTT.

The chain employs TRBV19 and TRBJ2-2; D uncertain. The germline CDR1 and CDR2 sequences are LNHDA and SQIVND (reference sequence). The CDR3 spans 17 residues. Trimming cost V 3 bases and J 5 bases, with 19 bases left between them. CDR3 amino acids: CASSIVAQPPRTGELFF. The CDR3 DNA reads TGTGCCAGTAGTATCGTCGCTCAGCCGCCGAGGACCGGGGAGCTGTTTTTT.

The J gene is TRBJ2-1, the V gene TRBV5-4; D possibly corresponds to TRBD2 (6 bases). Germline V gives CDR1 SGHNT, CDR2 YYREEE (reference sequence). The germline V and J ends were trimmed by 4 bases and 8 bases, with 13 bases remaining between them. This CDR3 is 13 amino acids long. The CDR3 here is CASSLPRGYEQFF. The DNA for the CDR3 is TGTGCCAGCAGCCTCCCTCGGGGGTATGAGCAGTTCTTC.

The chain couples TRBV2 to TRBJ1-5; a weak D match, TRBD1 (6 bases). The CDR3 spans 16 residues. V shed 5 bases and J shed 1 base, with 15 bases lying between them. Germline V lookup: CDR1 SNHLY, CDR2 FYNNEI. This chain's CDR3 is CASSSQGPRSNQPQHF. The CDR3 coding sequence is TGTGCCAGCAGTTCGCAGGGGCCTAGAAGCAATCAGCCCCAGCATTTT. Full variable domain (missing parts from reference TRBV2 and TRBJ1-5): EPEVTQTPSHQVTQMGQEVILRCVPISNHLYFYWYRQILGQKVEFLVSFYNNEISEKSEIFDDQFSVERPDGSNFTLKIRSTKLEDSAMYFCASSSQGPRSNQPQHFGDGTRLSIL.

This clone showed up just a few times. The chain is built from TRBV7-2 and TRBJ2-7, with D perhaps matching TRBD1 (5 bases). CDR3 length: 14 residues. V was clipped by 1 base and J by 4 bases, with 11 bases between them. From germline, CDR1 is SGHTA and CDR2 FQGNSA. As DNA, the CDR3 is TGTGCCAGCAGCTTAGGAATCAGGGTGTACGAGCAGTACTTC. Translating it yields CASSLGIRVYEQYF.

This chain uses TRBV19 with TRBJ2-5; the D gene is possibly TRBD1 (6 bases). Trimming pared 7 bases from V and 1 base from J, leaving 16 bases between. The length of the CDR3 is 15 residues. Germline assignment: CDR1 LNHDA and CDR2 SQIVND (reference sequence). The CDR3 loop reads CASKSGQNIQETQYF. The DNA of the CDR3 is TGTGCCAGTAAATCGGGACAAAATATCCAAGAGACCCAGTACTTC.

CDR3 sequence: CASSSRTGTYEQYF. In DNA form, the CDR3 reads TGTGCCAGCAGCTCTCGGACAGGTACCTACGAGCAGTACTTC. The rearrangement links TRBV5-4 to TRBJ2-7; 7 bases line up with TRBD1. This CDR3 contains 14 residues. Trimming removed 3 bases from V and 2 bases from J; junction bases left unmatched: 5. Germline V gene lookup returns CDR1 SGHNT and CDR2 YYREEE (reference sequence). Filled out from reference TRBV5-4 and TRBJ2-7, the complete variable domain reads ETGVTQSPTHLIKTRGQQVTLRCSSQSGHNTVSWYQQALGQGPQFIFQYYREEENGRGNFPPRFSGLQFPNYSSELNVNALELDDSALYLCASSSRTGTYEQYFGPGTRLTVT.

The V gene is TRBV30, the J gene TRBJ2-2, with 11 bases fitting TRBD2. Germline V CDR1 and CDR2: GTSNPN, SVGIG (reference sequence). This CDR3 is 18 amino acids long. J was trimmed by 4 bases and V by 0 bases; bases with no gene match: 10. The CDR3 loop reads CAWSVHTSGSSGTGELFF. The CDR3 DNA sequence: TGTGCCTGGAGTGTACATACTAGCGGGAGCAGCGGCACCGGGGAGCTGTTTTTT.

The rearrangement links TRBV5-5 to TRBJ1-2, with 7 bases fitting TRBD1. Looked up from germline, CDR1 is SGHKS and CDR2 is YYEKEE (reference sequence). The CDR3 sequence is 17 residues long. J lost 0 bases, V lost 4 bases, and 12 bases had no gene match. The DNA for the CDR3 is TGTGCCAGCAGCCCACGACCCATGACAGGGTCTAACTATGGCTACACCTTC. Its translation: CASSPRPMTGSNYGYTF.

The rearrangement links TRBV5-1 to TRBJ2-3; 10 positions match TRBD2. CDR1 is SGHRS, CDR2 YFSETQ, per germline. The CDR3 has 15 residues. The J segment lost 4 bases and the V segment lost 2 bases, leaving 4 bases of the junction unmatched. The CDR3 reads CASSFLAGAPDTQYF. The CDR3, as DNA: TGCGCCAGCAGCTTTCTAGCGGGAGCACCAGATACGCAGTATTTT.

The chain combines TRBV12-5 with TRBJ1-3, with 8 nucleotides matching TRBD1. From germline, CDR1 is LGHNT and CDR2 FRNRAP. The CDR3 is 14 amino acids. Losses at the gene ends were 7 bases for V and 4 bases for J; bases not matched to a gene: 6. This chain's CDR3 is CASAPTGAGNTIYF. The CDR3 DNA is TGTGCTAGTGCTCCGACAGGGGCCGGAAACACCATATATTTT.

The CDR3 DNA reads as TGTGCCAGCAGTGAAGAGGGCAGGGGGCCTTCACCCCTCCACTTT. Encoded protein: CASSEEGRGPSPLHF. The chain couples TRBV25-1 to TRBJ1-6, with 8 nucleotides matching TRBD1. The ends lost 2 bases at V and 9 bases at J; junction bases unmatched: 6. Per the germline V gene, CDR1 is MGHDK and CDR2 is SYGVNS. The CDR3 contains 15 residues.

The gene calls are TRBV30 and TRBJ1-1; 7 bases align to TRBD1. V shed 5 bases and J 0 bases; nucleotides not matched to a gene: 9. Looked up from germline, CDR1 is GTSNPN and CDR2 is SVGIG (reference sequence). The CDR3 has 15 amino acids. Here the CDR3 DNA reads TGTGCCTGGGTTCGGACAGGCTCCGTGAACACTGAAGCTTTCTTT. It yields the protein CAWVRTGSVNTEAFF.

This chain links TRBV4-1 with TRBJ1-2; D remains unclear. CDR3 length: 12 amino acids. Trimming removed 0 bases from V and 5 bases from J, with 4 bases in between. Germline V gene sequence: CDR1 MGHRA, CDR2 YSYEKL. CDR3 in amino acids: CASSQEYYGYTF. In nucleotides, the CDR3 is TGCGCCAGCAGCCAAGAGTATTATGGCTACACCTTC.

The gene calls are TRBV6-5 and TRBJ2-7; 7 nucleotides match TRBD2. V lost 4 bases, J lost 1 base, and 7 bases stayed unmatched. In germline, CDR1 is MNHEY, CDR2 SVGAGI. This CDR3 region has 15 residues. Here the CDR3 DNA reads TGTGCCAGCAGTTCCCCTAGCGGTACTTCCTACGAGCAGTACTTC. It yields the protein CASSSPSGTSYEQYF.

This clone was seen only a few times. The chain joins TRBV21-1 to TRBJ1-1. TRBV21-1 is recorded as a pseudogene. The length of the CDR3 is 13 residues. The DNA of the CDR3 is TGTGCCAGCAGCAAAGGTCCGCACTCTGAAGCTTTCTTT. Translated, it gives CASSKGPHSEAFF.